Presented here are 2 T cell receptor beta chains from one specimen sequenced in a study of T cells in Graves' hyperthyroidism and ophthalmopathy. RNA transcripts were the template for amplifying TCR beta CDR3 regions. HTBI primers were the set used in a first-round RT-PCR of the TCR CDR3. TCRdb re-called the multiplex PCR reads with MiXCR, one entry per CDR3 protein. The repertoire holds about 560,000 distinct CDR3 sequences, with less than 20% as singletons. Sequences were obtained from blood. Receptors originate from a young woman with Graves' hyperthyroidism.

This clonotype was counted ten times or more. J is TRBJ1-5 and V is TRBV2, with a tentative D call TRBD1 (5 bases). The CDR3 is 15 residues long. V shed 7 bases and J shed 4 bases, with 17 bases lying between them. Germline CDR1 and CDR2: SNHLY and FYNNEI. This CDR3 is CASMYHGTTNQPQHF. The CDR3 DNA sequence: TGTGCCAGCATGTACCACGGGACGACAAATCAGCCCCAGCATTTT.

The V gene is TRBV9, the J gene TRBJ2-7; the D gene is possibly TRBD2 (6 bases). The germline gives CDR1 SGDLS, CDR2 YYNGEE. This CDR3 is built from 19 residues. The V gene lost 0 bases and the J gene lost 0 bases, with 22 bases spanning the gap. CDR3 region: CASSVATGYGTARSYEQYF. In nucleotides, the CDR3 is TGTGCCAGCAGCGTAGCTACGGGGTACGGGACTGCCCGCTCCTACGAGCAGTACTTC.